The clone carrying this T cell receptor beta chain occurred a few times. At least 5.5 micrograms of total RNA were extracted per sample. This sample was taken from a study of blood T cells in healthy people across ages. It was with a sample-barcoded 5' primer and a J-beta primer mix that a second PCR of roughly 6 to 12 cycles was run. All cDNA molecules were each tagged by a template-switch adaptor with 12 random nucleotides. Using its own MiXCR run on the 5' RACE reads, TCRdb lists one record per CDR3 protein. The table records approximately 760,000 distinct CDR3 sequences, approximately 25% of them present only once. Germline V gives CDR1 SQVTM, CDR2 ANQGSEA. This CDR3 has 16 amino acids. The germline V and J ends were trimmed by 2 bases and 5 bases, with 21 bases remaining between them. The data also belong to a second study, concerning T cells of mothers and their children. That report notes: Donation was provided by three healthy Caucasian mothers along with their six children.

Material for sequencing was blood. The gene calls are TRBV29-1 and TRBJ2-5; D is possibly TRBD1 or TRBD2 (5 bases each). The TCR comes from a boy aged 5-17 years in good health. CDR3 residues: CSVESGRGRILETQYF. The CDR3 bases are TGCAGCGTTGAAAGTGGTCGGGGCCGGATACTGGAGACCCAGTACTTC.